Listed below are T cell receptor beta chains from one sample, sequenced in a study of T cell changes during pregnancy in multiple sclerosis. Here immunoSEQ multiplex PCR was the method, and the copy in TCRdb shows in-frame clones only, minus some. Of about 77,000 clones in the sample, approximately 94% are singletons; the top ten hold 2.6%. Sequences were derived from peripheral blood, sampled after pregnancy. The receptors stem from a female donor in good health, enrolled as a control in a pregnancy study. Both conserved end residues are part of each CDR3. D genes are given only for firm matches. Only part of the rows carry a size: once, few, many, or a class if the clone is expanded.

TGTGCCAGCAGCCAAGACAGATTCAGGGGGCGTTCGGATGAGCAGTTCTTC CASSQDRFRGRSDEQFF TRBV14 TRBD1 TRBJ2-1 NA
TGTGCCAGCAGCCAAGATTACAGCTCTGGGGCCAACGTCCTGACTTTC CASSQDYSSGANVLTF TRBV14 NA TRBJ2-6 NA
TGTGCCAGCAGCTTAGGGGCGGGACTATACGAGCAGTACTTC CASSLGAGLYEQYF TRBV7-2 TRBD2 TRBJ2-7 once
TGTGCCAGTCGAACCGGGGGTGAAAAACTGTTTTTT CASRTGGEKLFF TRBV18 NA TRBJ1-4 NA
TGTGCCAGCAGTCCCGGGACAGGGTTAGAGACCCAGTACTTC CASSPGTGLETQYF TRBV2 TRBD1 TRBJ2-5 NA
TGTGCCAGCAGCCAGATGGGACAGGCCAACTATGGCTACACCTTC CASSQMGQANYGYTF TRBV14 TRBD1 TRBJ1-2 NA
TGTGCCAGCAGCCCTCGTCCCCAAGCGGGGGGAAATTATGGCTACACCTTC CASSPRPQAGGNYGYTF TRBV7-3 NA TRBJ1-2 once
TGTGCCAGCAGCACCTCCGGGGGGGACGGGGATCAGCCCCAGCATTTT CASSTSGGDGDQPQHF TRBV7-2 NA TRBJ1-5 NA
TGTGCCAGCAGCATCCAAACTCATTACTATGGCTACACCTTC CASSIQTHYYGYTF TRBV7-2 NA TRBJ1-2 NA
TGTGCCAGCAGCCCGAGGACAGGGTCGACTGAAGCTTTCTTT CASSPRTGSTEAFF TRBV7-2 TRBD1 TRBJ1-1 NA
TGTGCCTGGAGAGGAGCTAACTATGGCTACACCTTC CAWRGANYGYTF TRBV30 NA TRBJ1-2 NA
TGCGCCAGCAGCCCAACTAGCGGGAGCCGCGGCACCGGGGAGCTGTTTTTT CASSPTSGSRGTGELFF TRBV4-3 TRBD2 TRBJ2-2 NA
TGTGCCAGCAACCTTTATCCAGGGACAAGCGGCTACACCTTC CASNLYPGTSGYTF TRBV21-1 NA TRBJ1-2 NA
TGTGCCAGCAGCTTCGAGGGGGGCTCGGACAGGGGGCACAATGAGCAGTTCTTC CASSFEGGSDRGHNEQFF TRBV11-3 TRBD1 TRBJ2-1 NA
TGTGCCAGTAGTATCCTAAGGACAGCAGGAGACAAACTGTTTTTT CASSILRTAGDKLFF TRBV19 NA TRBJ1-4 NA
TGTGCCAGCAGCTTGGGGCAGGGGGCTGGCTACGAGCAGTACTTC CASSLGQGAGYEQYF TRBV7-3 TRBD1 TRBJ2-7 NA
TGTGCCGCCGGGGGGGACTACTACGAGCAGTACTTC CAAGGDYYEQYF TRBV28 TRBD2 TRBJ2-7 NA
TGTGCCACCAGCAGAGAACGACAGGGGGGTGTTGAGACCCAGTACTTC CATSRERQGGVETQYF TRBV15 TRBD1 TRBJ2-5 NA
TGCGCCAGCAGCTTGGCCGAGACAGGGAACTATGGCTACACCTTC CASSLAETGNYGYTF TRBV5-1 TRBD1 TRBJ1-2 NA
TGTGCCAGCAGCTTAGTTCTAGCGGGGGGCACCGGGGAGCTGTTTTTT CASSLVLAGGTGELFF TRBV11-2 TRBD2 TRBJ2-2 NA
TGTGCCAGCGCGCCCACTGGGGCCAACGTCCTGACTTTC CASAPTGANVLTF TRBV6-1 NA TRBJ2-6 NA
TGTGCCAGCAGCTCCCGGACAGGGCTAACGCCCTACGAGCAGTACTTC CASSSRTGLTPYEQYF TRBV5-8 TRBD1 TRBJ2-7 NA
TGTGCCAGTAGTAAACCGGGACAGGGGACCTCGGAACTGTTTTTT CASSKPGQGTSELFF TRBV19 TRBD1 TRBJ1-4 once
TGTGCCAGCAGCTTAGATCCCGGAGAGACCCAGTACTTC CASSLDPGETQYF TRBV11-2 NA TRBJ2-5 NA
TGCAGCGTTGAGGTTAAGGGGCAGGGGAACTATGGCTACACCTTC CSVEVKGQGNYGYTF TRBV29-1 NA TRBJ1-2 NA
TGTGCCAGCAGCCTCGGACAGGCGACCTACGAGCAGTACTTC CASSLGQATYEQYF TRBV5-4 TRBD1 TRBJ2-7 few
TGTGCCAGCAGCTCCGGGGTAGCGGGGATCACAGATACGCAGTATTTT CASSSGVAGITDTQYF TRBV7-9 TRBD2 TRBJ2-3 NA
TGTGCCAGCAGTGGTAGCAGGGCGGTTGGCGGCAATCAGCCCCAGCATTTT CASSGSRAVGGNQPQHF TRBV2 NA TRBJ1-5 NA
TGTGCCAGCAGCTATGACAGGGGCAGCAATCAGCCCCAGCATTTT CASSYDRGSNQPQHF TRBV7-2 TRBD1 TRBJ1-5 NA
TGTGCCAGCAGGGGACAGGGCACTGAAGCTTTCTTT CASRGQGTEAFF TRBV6-5 TRBD1 TRBJ1-1 once
TGTGCCAGCAGTGCCCCGGGGGAGCAGTACTTC CASSAPGEQYF TRBV6-1 NA TRBJ2-7 NA
TGCGCCAGCAGCCAAGAGCGGTCTAGTCACAATGAGCAGTTCTTC CASSQERSSHNEQFF TRBV4-1 NA TRBJ2-1 NA
TGTGCCATCAGCAACAGGGACGGAGGCGGCTACACCTTC CAISNRDGGGYTF TRBV10-3 NA TRBJ1-2 NA
TGTGCCAGCTACCAGTCACGCTCCTACAATGAGCAGTTCTTC CASYQSRSYNEQFF TRBV2 NA TRBJ2-1 NA
TGTGCCAGCAGTGAGGGGGGGGGCGGAGGAGATACGCAGTATTTT CASSEGGGGGDTQYF TRBV6-4 NA TRBJ2-3 NA
TGTGCCAGCAGCTTGGCCGGGGGCTCCTACGAGCAGTACTTC CASSLAGGSYEQYF TRBV5-4 NA TRBJ2-7 NA
TGTGCCAGCAAGGGGACAGGGACGAACACCGGGGAGCTGTTTTTT CASKGTGTNTGELFF TRBV2 TRBD1 TRBJ2-2 NA
TGTGCCAGCAGTTTACCCGGGAGGTTGTCAGATACGCAGTATTTT CASSLPGRLSDTQYF TRBV27 TRBD2 TRBJ2-3 NA
TGTGCCAGCAGTTTCCCGGGGGGGCCCTACGAGCAGTACTTC CASSFPGGPYEQYF TRBV28 TRBD2 TRBJ2-7 NA
TGTGCCAGCAGCCAAGTCGGTAGCGGGGGGTTTGAGCAGTACTTC CASSQVGSGGFEQYF TRBV4-2 TRBD2 TRBJ2-7 NA
TGTGCCAGCAATCATCCGAGCCGCTCTGGAAACACCATATATTTT CASNHPSRSGNTIYF TRBV13 NA TRBJ1-3 NA
TGTGCCAGCAGCCCCTTAGGGCAGGGGCCCCGATTGGACTATGGCTACACCTTC CASSPLGQGPRLDYGYTF TRBV11-2 NA TRBJ1-2 once
TGCGCCAGCAGCCAAGACGGAGGGCGCACCGGGGAGCTGTTTTTT CASSQDGGRTGELFF TRBV4-3 NA TRBJ2-2 NA
TGTGCCAGCAGTTCCGGGGGCACAGATACGCAGTATTTT CASSSGGTDTQYF TRBV6-6 NA TRBJ2-3 NA